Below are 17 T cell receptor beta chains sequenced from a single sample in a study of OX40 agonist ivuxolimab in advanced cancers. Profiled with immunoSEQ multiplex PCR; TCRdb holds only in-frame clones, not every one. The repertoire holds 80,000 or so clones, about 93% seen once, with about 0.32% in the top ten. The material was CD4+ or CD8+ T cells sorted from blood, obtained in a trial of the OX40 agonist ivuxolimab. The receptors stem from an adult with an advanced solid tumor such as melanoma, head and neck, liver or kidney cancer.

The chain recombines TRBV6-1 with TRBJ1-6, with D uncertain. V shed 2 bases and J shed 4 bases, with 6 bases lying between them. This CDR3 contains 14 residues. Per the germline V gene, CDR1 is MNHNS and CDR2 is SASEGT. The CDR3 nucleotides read TGTGCCAGCAGTGAACACGGTTATAATTCACCCCTCCACTTT. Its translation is CASSEHGYNSPLHF.

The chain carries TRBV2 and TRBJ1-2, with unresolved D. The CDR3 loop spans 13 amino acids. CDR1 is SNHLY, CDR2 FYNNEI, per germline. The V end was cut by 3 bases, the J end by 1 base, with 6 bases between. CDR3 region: CASSEEVNYGYTF. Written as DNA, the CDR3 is TGTGCCAGCAGTGAGGAGGTTAACTATGGCTACACCTTC.

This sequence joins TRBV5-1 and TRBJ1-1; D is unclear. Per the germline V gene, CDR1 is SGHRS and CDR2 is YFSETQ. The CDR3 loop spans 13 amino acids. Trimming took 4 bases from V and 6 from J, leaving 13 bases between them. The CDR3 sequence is CASSDTVPAEAFF. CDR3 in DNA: TGCGCCAGCAGCGATACCGTCCCCGCTGAAGCTTTCTTT.

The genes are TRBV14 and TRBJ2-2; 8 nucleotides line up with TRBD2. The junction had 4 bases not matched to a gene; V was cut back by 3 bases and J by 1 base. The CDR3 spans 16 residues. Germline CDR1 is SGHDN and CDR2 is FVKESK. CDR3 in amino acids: CASSQREVRNTGELFF. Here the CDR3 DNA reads TGTGCCAGCAGCCAGCGGGAGGTGAGGAACACCGGGGAGCTGTTTTTT.

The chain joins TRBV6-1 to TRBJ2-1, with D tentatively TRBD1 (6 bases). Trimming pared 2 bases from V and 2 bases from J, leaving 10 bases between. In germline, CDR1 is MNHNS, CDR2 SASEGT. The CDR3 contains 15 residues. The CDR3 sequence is CASSEFGGTYNEQFF. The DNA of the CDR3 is TGTGCCAGCAGTGAATTTGGGGGCACCTACAATGAGCAGTTCTTC.

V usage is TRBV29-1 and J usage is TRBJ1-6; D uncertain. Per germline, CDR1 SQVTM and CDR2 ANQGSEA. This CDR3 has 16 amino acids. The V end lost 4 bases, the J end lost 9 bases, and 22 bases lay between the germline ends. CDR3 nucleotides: TGCAGCGTTGGGGTCCAGTTTGACGTCCTAAGTTCACCCCTCCACTTT. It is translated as CSVGVQFDVLSSPLHF.

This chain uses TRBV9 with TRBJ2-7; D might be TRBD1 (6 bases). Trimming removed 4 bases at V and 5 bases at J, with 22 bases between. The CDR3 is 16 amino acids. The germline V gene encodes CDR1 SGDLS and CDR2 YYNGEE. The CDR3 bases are TGTGCCAGCAGCTATACCCTCAGGGGCCCGGGTGACGAGCAGTACTTC. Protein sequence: CASSYTLRGPGDEQYF.

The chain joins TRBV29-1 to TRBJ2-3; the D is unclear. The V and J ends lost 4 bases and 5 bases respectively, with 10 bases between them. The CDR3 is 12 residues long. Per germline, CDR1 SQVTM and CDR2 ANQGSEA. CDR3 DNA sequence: TGCAGCGTTGCGGAATCTCAAGATACGCAGTATTTT. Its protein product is CSVAESQDTQYF.

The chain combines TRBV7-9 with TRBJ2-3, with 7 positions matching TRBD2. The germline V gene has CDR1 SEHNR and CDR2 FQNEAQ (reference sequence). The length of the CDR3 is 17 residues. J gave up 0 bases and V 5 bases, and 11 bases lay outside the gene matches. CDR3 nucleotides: TGTGCCAGCAGCACACTTGGGGGTAGCGGGAGCACAGATACGCAGTATTTT. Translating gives CASSTLGGSGSTDTQYF.

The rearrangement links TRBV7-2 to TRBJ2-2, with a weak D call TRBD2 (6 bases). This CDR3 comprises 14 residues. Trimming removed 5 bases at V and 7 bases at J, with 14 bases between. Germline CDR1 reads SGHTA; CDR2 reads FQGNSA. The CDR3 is CASSPTVGGGELFF. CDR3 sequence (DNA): TGTGCCAGCAGCCCGACGGTCGGGGGCGGGGAGCTGTTTTTT.

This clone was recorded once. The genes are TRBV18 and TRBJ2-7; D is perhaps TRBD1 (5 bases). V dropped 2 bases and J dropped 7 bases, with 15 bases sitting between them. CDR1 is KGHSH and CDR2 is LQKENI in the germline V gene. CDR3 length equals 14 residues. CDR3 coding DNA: TGTGCCAGCTCACCAACCGCAGGGTCTGTGGAGCAGTACTTC. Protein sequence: CASSPTAGSVEQYF. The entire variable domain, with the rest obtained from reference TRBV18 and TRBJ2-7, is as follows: NAGVMQNPRHLVRRRGQEARLRCSPMKGHSHVYWYRQLPEEGLKFMVYLQKENIIDESGMPKERFSAEFPKEGPSILRIQQVVRGDSAAYFCASSPTAGSVEQYFGPGTRLTVT.

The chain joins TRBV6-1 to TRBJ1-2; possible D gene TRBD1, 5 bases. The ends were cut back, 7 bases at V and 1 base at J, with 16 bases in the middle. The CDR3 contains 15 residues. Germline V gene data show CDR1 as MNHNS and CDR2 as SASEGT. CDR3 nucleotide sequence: TGTGCCAGCATGGGATATCGGGGCTATAACTATGGCTACACCTTC. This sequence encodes CASMGYRGYNYGYTF.

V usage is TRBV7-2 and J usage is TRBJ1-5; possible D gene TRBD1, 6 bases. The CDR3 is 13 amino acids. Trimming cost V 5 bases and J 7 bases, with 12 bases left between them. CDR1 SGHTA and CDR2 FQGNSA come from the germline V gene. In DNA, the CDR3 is TGTGCCAGCAGCCTGACAGGAGGGCAGCCCCAGCATTTT. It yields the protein CASSLTGGQPQHF.

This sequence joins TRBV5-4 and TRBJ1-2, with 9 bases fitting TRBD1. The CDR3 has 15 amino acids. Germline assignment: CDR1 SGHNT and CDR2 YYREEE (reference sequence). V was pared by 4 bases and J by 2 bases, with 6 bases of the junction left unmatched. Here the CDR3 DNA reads TGTGCCAGCAGCCCGTATGACAGGGGGAACTATGGCTACACCTTC. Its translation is CASSPYDRGNYGYTF.

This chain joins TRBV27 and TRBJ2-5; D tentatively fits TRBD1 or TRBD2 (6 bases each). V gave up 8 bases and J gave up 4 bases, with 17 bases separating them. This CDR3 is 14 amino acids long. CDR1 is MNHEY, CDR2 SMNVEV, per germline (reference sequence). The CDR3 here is CASHPRGAPETQYF. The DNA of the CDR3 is TGTGCCAGCCACCCTAGGGGGGCGCCAGAGACCCAGTACTTC.

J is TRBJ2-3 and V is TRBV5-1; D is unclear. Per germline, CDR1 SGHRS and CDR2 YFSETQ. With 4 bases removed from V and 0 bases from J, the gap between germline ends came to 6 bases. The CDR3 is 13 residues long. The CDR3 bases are TGCGCCAGCAGCCCGGCTAGCACAGATACGCAGTATTTT. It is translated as CASSPASTDTQYF. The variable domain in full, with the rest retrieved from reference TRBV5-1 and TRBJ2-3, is KAGVTQTPRYLIKTRGQQVTLSCSPISGHRSVSWYQQTPGQGLQFLFEYFSETQRNKGNFPGRFSGRQFSNSRSEMNVSTLELGDSALYLCASSPASTDTQYFGPGTRLTVL.

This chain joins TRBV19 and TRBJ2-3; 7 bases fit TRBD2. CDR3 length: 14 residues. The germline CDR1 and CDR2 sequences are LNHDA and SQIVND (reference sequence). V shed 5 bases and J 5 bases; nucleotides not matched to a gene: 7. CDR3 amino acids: CASSALASKDTQYF. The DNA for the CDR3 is TGTGCCAGTAGTGCACTAGCGTCCAAAGATACGCAGTATTTT.